This is a list of T cell receptor beta chains from one sample in a study of blood T cell repertoires in COVID-19. Repertoires were generated with immunoSEQ multiplex PCR, while TCRdb's copy carries only in-frame clones and drops some. The sample consists of around 75,000 clones, more than 75% of them appearing once. The specimen was peripheral blood. The source is a human donor in a cohort sampled during active COVID-19. CDR3s include the opening cysteine and the closing phenylalanine or tryptophan. Each record gives: J gene, clone size, V gene, D gene, CDR3 DNA, CDR3 protein. The D gene is left open where the match is weak. Clone size appears in some rows only: once, few, many, or a class for an expanded clone.

j_call: TRBJ2-7; clone_size: NA; v_call: TRBV29-1; d_call: NA; cdr3_nt: TGCAGCGTTATCGTTGGGAGCTCCTACGAGCAGTACTTC; cdr3_aa: CSVIVGSSYEQYF
j_call: TRBJ1-4; clone_size: NA; v_call: TRBV28; d_call: NA; cdr3_nt: TGTGCCAGCAGTTTAGGGGGCAAGAATGAAAAACTGTTTTTT; cdr3_aa: CASSLGGKNEKLFF
j_call: TRBJ1-3; clone_size: NA; v_call: TRBV5-5; d_call: NA; cdr3_nt: TGTGCCAGCAGCTCGATGCGGGTCACTGGAAACACCATATATTTT; cdr3_aa: CASSSMRVTGNTIYF
j_call: TRBJ1-1; clone_size: many; v_call: TRBV7-7; d_call: NA; cdr3_nt: TGTGCCAGCAGCTTAGCCCCGGAGACTGAAGCTTTCTTT; cdr3_aa: CASSLAPETEAFF
j_call: TRBJ1-1; clone_size: NA; v_call: TRBV29-1; d_call: NA; cdr3_nt: TGCAGCGTTGAGACAGTTCGGCAAGCTTTCTTT; cdr3_aa: CSVETVRQAFF
j_call: TRBJ1-4; clone_size: NA; v_call: TRBV11-2; d_call: NA; cdr3_nt: TGTGCCAGCAGCTTATATACAGGGAGATTTGAAAAACTGTTTTTT; cdr3_aa: CASSLYTGRFEKLFF
j_call: TRBJ2-1; clone_size: NA; v_call: TRBV21-1; d_call: NA; cdr3_nt: TGTGCCAGCAGTTTAGAACTAGCGGGAGCTGGGGGCTCCTACAATGAGCAGTTCTTC; cdr3_aa: CASSLELAGAGGSYNEQFF
j_call: TRBJ2-1; clone_size: NA; v_call: TRBV7-9; d_call: TRBD2; cdr3_nt: TGTGCCAGCAGCCCACCGGGACTAGCTTGGGATGAGCAGTTCTTC; cdr3_aa: CASSPPGLAWDEQFF
j_call: TRBJ1-2; clone_size: NA; v_call: TRBV5-1; d_call: NA; cdr3_nt: TGCGCCAGCAGCTTGCAACAGGATGACTATGGCTACACCTTC; cdr3_aa: CASSLQQDDYGYTF
j_call: TRBJ2-7; clone_size: NA; v_call: TRBV2; d_call: TRBD2; cdr3_nt: TGTGCCAGCAGTCTAGGACTAGCGGGAGTTTACGAGCAGTACTTC; cdr3_aa: CASSLGLAGVYEQYF
j_call: TRBJ2-7; clone_size: NA; v_call: TRBV5-5; d_call: NA; cdr3_nt: TGTGCCAGCAGCTTATACAGAACCTACGAGCAGTACTTC; cdr3_aa: CASSLYRTYEQYF
j_call: TRBJ2-7; clone_size: once; v_call: TRBV6-5; d_call: NA; cdr3_nt: TGTGCCAGCAGCCCCTGGCGGGGAATCTACGAGCAGTACTTC; cdr3_aa: CASSPWRGIYEQYF
j_call: TRBJ2-7; clone_size: NA; v_call: TRBV7-9; d_call: NA; cdr3_nt: TGTGCCAGCAGCTTAATCGGGGGGCTGAACGAGCAGTACTTC; cdr3_aa: CASSLIGGLNEQYF
j_call: TRBJ1-1; clone_size: NA; v_call: TRBV12-5; d_call: NA; cdr3_nt: TGTGCTAGTGGTACCCGGGAAAACACTGAAGCTTTCTTT; cdr3_aa: CASGTRENTEAFF
j_call: TRBJ1-2; clone_size: NA; v_call: TRBV6-5; d_call: NA; cdr3_nt: TGTGCCACCTCTATTTTGGACAGCACAGGCTATGGCTACACCTTC; cdr3_aa: CATSILDSTGYGYTF
j_call: TRBJ1-1; clone_size: NA; v_call: TRBV19; d_call: NA; cdr3_nt: TGTGCCAGTAGGAACAGGCAGAACACTGAAGCTTTCTTT; cdr3_aa: CASRNRQNTEAFF
j_call: TRBJ2-2; clone_size: once; v_call: TRBV9; d_call: NA; cdr3_nt: TGTGCCAGCAGCGTAGCTGGTGGTAGAGACAGCGGGGAGCTGTTTTTT; cdr3_aa: CASSVAGGRDSGELFF
j_call: TRBJ2-3; clone_size: NA; v_call: TRBV18; d_call: NA; cdr3_nt: TGTGCCAGCCCACCCGGGGGCACAGATACGCAGTATTTT; cdr3_aa: CASPPGGTDTQYF
j_call: TRBJ2-1; clone_size: NA; v_call: TRBV28; d_call: TRBD1; cdr3_nt: TGTGCCAGCAGCCGACAGGGGGCCAGAAGTGAGCAGTTCTTC; cdr3_aa: CASSRQGARSEQFF
j_call: TRBJ1-5; clone_size: NA; v_call: TRBV2; d_call: NA; cdr3_nt: TGTGCCAGCAGTTTTACGGACCCGGGGCAGCCCCAGCATTTT; cdr3_aa: CASSFTDPGQPQHF
j_call: TRBJ2-1; clone_size: NA; v_call: TRBV20-1; d_call: NA; cdr3_nt: TGCAGTGCTAGAGATACGGGGGAGCAGTTCTTC; cdr3_aa: CSARDTGEQFF
j_call: TRBJ2-2; clone_size: NA; v_call: TRBV19; d_call: TRBD1; cdr3_nt: TGTGCCAGTAGGGACAGGGGCACCGGGGAGCTGTTTTTT; cdr3_aa: CASRDRGTGELFF
j_call: TRBJ2-7; clone_size: few; v_call: TRBV10-1; d_call: TRBD2; cdr3_nt: TGCGCCAGCATGTCTAGCGGAACCTACGAGCAGTACTTC; cdr3_aa: CASMSSGTYEQYF
j_call: TRBJ2-2; clone_size: NA; v_call: TRBV27; d_call: NA; cdr3_nt: TGTGCCAGCAGCTCGCAGGTGAACACCGGGGAGCTGTTTTTT; cdr3_aa: CASSSQVNTGELFF
j_call: TRBJ2-5; clone_size: NA; v_call: TRBV6-1; d_call: TRBD1; cdr3_nt: TGTGCCAGCAGTGAACCGGGACAGGGGGGTCCGAAAGAGACCCAGTACTTC; cdr3_aa: CASSEPGQGGPKETQYF
j_call: TRBJ2-5; clone_size: NA; v_call: TRBV18; d_call: NA; cdr3_nt: TGTGCCAGCTCACCACCTGTGCGGTGGGAGACCCAGTACTTC; cdr3_aa: CASSPPVRWETQYF
j_call: TRBJ2-7; clone_size: NA; v_call: TRBV18; d_call: NA; cdr3_nt: TGTGCCAGCTCGCCGGGGTCCGGGTCCGTCTACGAGCAGTACTTC; cdr3_aa: CASSPGSGSVYEQYF
j_call: TRBJ2-1; clone_size: NA; v_call: TRBV13; d_call: TRBD2; cdr3_nt: TGTGCCAGCAGCCACGGGGGACTAGCGAGGGATGAGCAGTTCTTC; cdr3_aa: CASSHGGLARDEQFF
j_call: TRBJ2-1; clone_size: NA; v_call: TRBV9; d_call: NA; cdr3_nt: TGTGCCAGCAGCGCCCGCGGGACCACAATACTCAATGAGCAGTTCTTC; cdr3_aa: CASSARGTTILNEQFF
j_call: TRBJ1-2; clone_size: NA; v_call: TRBV2; d_call: TRBD1; cdr3_nt: TGTGCCACGGACAGGGAAGGGTATGGCTACACCTTC; cdr3_aa: CATDREGYGYTF
j_call: TRBJ1-2; clone_size: few; v_call: TRBV6-6; d_call: TRBD1; cdr3_nt: TGTGCCCTTAGGGGGGACAGGGACTACACCTTC; cdr3_aa: CALRGDRDYTF
j_call: TRBJ2-7; clone_size: NA; v_call: TRBV5-6; d_call: NA; cdr3_nt: TGTGCCAGCAGCTTGGAGCGGCGGTTCGACGAGCAGTACTTC; cdr3_aa: CASSLERRFDEQYF
j_call: TRBJ2-5; clone_size: NA; v_call: TRBV28; d_call: NA; cdr3_nt: TGTGCCAGCAGCCTTCCAGGGGACAACCTACAAGAGACCCAGTACTTC; cdr3_aa: CASSLPGDNLQETQYF
j_call: TRBJ1-4; clone_size: once; v_call: TRBV18; d_call: TRBD1; cdr3_nt: TGTGCCAGCTCACCTCCCGGACAGGTAGACGAAAAACTGTTTTTT; cdr3_aa: CASSPPGQVDEKLFF
j_call: TRBJ2-1; clone_size: NA; v_call: TRBV11-2; d_call: TRBD2; cdr3_nt: TGTGCCAGCAGCAATAGCGGGAGAAGGATTTACAATGAGCAGTTCTTC; cdr3_aa: CASSNSGRRIYNEQFF
j_call: TRBJ2-5; clone_size: NA; v_call: TRBV7-2; d_call: NA; cdr3_nt: TGTGCCAGCAGCTTCAGAGGCACCAACCAAGAGACCCAGTACTTC; cdr3_aa: CASSFRGTNQETQYF
j_call: TRBJ1-1; clone_size: NA; v_call: TRBV28; d_call: NA; cdr3_nt: TGTGCCAGCAGCAGCGACCCCGGTGTCACTGAAGCTTTCTTT; cdr3_aa: CASSSDPGVTEAFF
j_call: TRBJ1-2; clone_size: NA; v_call: TRBV7-9; d_call: TRBD1; cdr3_nt: TGTGCCAGCAGCAGCCCCCGGGACAGGGGTAACTATGGCTACACCTTC; cdr3_aa: CASSSPRDRGNYGYTF
j_call: TRBJ1-1; clone_size: NA; v_call: TRBV3-1/TRBV3-2; d_call: NA; cdr3_nt: TGTGCCAGCAGCCAAAGGAGGGTGAACACTGAAGCTTTCTTT; cdr3_aa: CASSQRRVNTEAFF
j_call: TRBJ1-6; clone_size: NA; v_call: TRBV20-1; d_call: NA; cdr3_nt: TGCAGTGCTAGCCTCCGGGGACCCCTCCACTTT; cdr3_aa: CSASLRGPLHF
j_call: TRBJ2-2; clone_size: NA; v_call: TRBV24-1; d_call: TRBD2; cdr3_nt: TGTGCCACCAGTGATTTGACTAGCGGGAGGAACACCGGGGAGCTGTTTTTT; cdr3_aa: CATSDLTSGRNTGELFF
j_call: TRBJ1-5; clone_size: few; v_call: TRBV7-2; d_call: TRBD1; cdr3_nt: TGTGCCAGCAGCTTAGGGACTACAGGGGGCGGCCAGCCCCAGCATTTT; cdr3_aa: CASSLGTTGGGQPQHF
j_call: TRBJ2-3; clone_size: NA; v_call: TRBV7-8; d_call: NA; cdr3_nt: TGTGCCAGCAGCTTACGAGAGGGAAGCACAGATACGCAGTATTTT; cdr3_aa: CASSLREGSTDTQYF
j_call: TRBJ2-3; clone_size: NA; v_call: TRBV5-1; d_call: TRBD1; cdr3_nt: TGCGCCAGCAGCTTGGGACAGGGTGCGACAGATACGCAGTATTTT; cdr3_aa: CASSLGQGATDTQYF
j_call: TRBJ2-5; clone_size: NA; v_call: TRBV2; d_call: NA; cdr3_nt: TGTGCCAGCAAAGAGATTCAAGAGACCCAGTACTTC; cdr3_aa: CASKEIQETQYF
j_call: TRBJ2-3; clone_size: NA; v_call: TRBV19; d_call: NA; cdr3_nt: TGTGCCAGTAGCCGGAGTCTGTCAATCAATACGCAGTATTTT; cdr3_aa: CASSRSLSINTQYF
j_call: TRBJ1-3; clone_size: few; v_call: TRBV5-1; d_call: TRBD1; cdr3_nt: TGCGCCAGCAGCTTAGGACAGGGGGATTACACCATATATTTT; cdr3_aa: CASSLGQGDYTIYF
j_call: TRBJ1-1; clone_size: NA; v_call: TRBV28; d_call: TRBD1; cdr3_nt: TGTGCCAGCAGTGCAGGGGGACAGCAGACACGGAACACTGAAGCTTTCTTT; cdr3_aa: CASSAGGQQTRNTEAFF